The text below deals with one T cell receptor (beta chain). The method was immunoSEQ multiplex PCR; TCRdb's version includes in-frame clones alone and lacks a portion of them. The data contain a few hundred thousand clones, around 89% of them singletons. The data originate from a study of blood T cell repertoires in COVID-19. The CDR3 consists of 14 residues. Germline loops: CDR1 MGHDK, CDR2 SYGVNS. Trimming stripped 2 bases from V and 1 base from J, with 7 bases between. The source material was PBMCs or T cells enriched from blood (not recorded which). V usage is TRBV25-1 and J usage is TRBJ2-3; no clear D gene. The TCR comes from a woman younger than 35 who had recovered from COVID-19. CDR3 nucleotide sequence: TGTGCCAGCAGTGAACCGCTACGCACAGATACGCAGTATTTT. This translates into CASSEPLRTDTQYF.